The sequence of this TCR beta chain was determined in a study of blood T cell repertoires in COVID-19. Germline V CDR1 and CDR2: SEHNR, FQNEAQ (reference sequence). The CDR3 runs 13 residues. Trimming removed 5 bases from V and 10 bases from J, with 17 bases in between. Measured with immunoSEQ multiplex PCR; TCRdb has only the in-frame clones, and not every one. The sample includes some 250,000 clones, around 87% of them seen just once. The sample consisted of peripheral blood. The gene calls are TRBV7-9 and TRBJ1-1; D remains unclear. The clonotype comes from a woman in her 70s with active or convalescent COVID-19. CDR3 in amino acids: CASSPSSLDTAFF. DNA for the CDR3: TGTGCCAGCAGCCCCTCATCGTTAGACACAGCTTTCTTT.